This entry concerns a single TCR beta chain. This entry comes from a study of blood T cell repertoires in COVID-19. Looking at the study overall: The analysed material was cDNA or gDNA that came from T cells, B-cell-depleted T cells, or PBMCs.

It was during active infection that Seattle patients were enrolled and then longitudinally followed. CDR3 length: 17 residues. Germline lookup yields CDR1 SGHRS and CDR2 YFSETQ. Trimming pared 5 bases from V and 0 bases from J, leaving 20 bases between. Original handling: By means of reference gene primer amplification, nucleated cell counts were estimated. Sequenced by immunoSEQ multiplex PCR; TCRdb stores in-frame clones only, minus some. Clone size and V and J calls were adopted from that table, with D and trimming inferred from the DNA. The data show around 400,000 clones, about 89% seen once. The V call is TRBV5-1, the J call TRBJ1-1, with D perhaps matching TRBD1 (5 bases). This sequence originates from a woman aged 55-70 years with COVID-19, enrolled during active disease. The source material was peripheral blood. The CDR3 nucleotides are TGCGCCAGCAGATCGGTCGGGGGAGCCTATCTGAACACTGAAGCTTTCTTT. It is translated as CASRSVGGAYLNTEAFF.